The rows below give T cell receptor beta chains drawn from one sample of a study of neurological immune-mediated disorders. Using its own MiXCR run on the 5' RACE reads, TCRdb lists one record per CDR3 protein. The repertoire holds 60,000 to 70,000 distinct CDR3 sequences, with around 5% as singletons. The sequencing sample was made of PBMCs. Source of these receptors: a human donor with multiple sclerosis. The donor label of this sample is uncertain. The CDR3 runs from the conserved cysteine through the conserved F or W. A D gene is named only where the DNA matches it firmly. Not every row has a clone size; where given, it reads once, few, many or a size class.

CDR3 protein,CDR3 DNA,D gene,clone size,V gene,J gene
CASSPRGGGEQYF,TGTGCCAGCAGCCCTCGGGGAGGAGGCGAGCAGTACTTC,NA,many,TRBV12-3/TRBV12-4,TRBJ2-7
CASSLGRLAPYNEQFF,TGCGCCAGCAGCTTGGGAAGGCTAGCGCCTTACAATGAGCAGTTCTTC,NA,NA,TRBV5-1,TRBJ2-1
CASSQGRDNQPQHF,TGTGCCAGCAGCCAGGGACGGGATAATCAGCCCCAGCATTTT,NA,many,TRBV9,TRBJ1-5
CSAGGPMNTEAFF,TGCAGTGCGGGGGGGCCCATGAACACTGAAGCTTTCTTT,NA,many,TRBV20-1,TRBJ1-1
CSAGDRVAKNIQYF,TGCAGTGCGGGCGACAGGGTAGCCAAAAACATTCAGTACTTC,TRBD1,many,TRBV20-1,TRBJ2-4
CASSLMTGGRGDTQYF,TGTGCCAGCAGCCTAATGACAGGGGGTCGTGGAGATACGCAGTATTTT,TRBD1,many,TRBV3-1,TRBJ2-3
CSAASRGLYGYTF,TGCAGTGCCGCGTCCAGGGGGCTCTATGGCTACACCTTC,TRBD1,many,TRBV20-1,TRBJ1-2
CASSPTANSNQPQHF,TGTGCCAGCTCACCGACAGCGAATAGCAATCAGCCCCAGCATTTT,NA,many,TRBV18,TRBJ1-5
CASSQVIGNTGELFF,TGCGCCAGCAGCCAGGTCATCGGGAACACCGGGGAGCTGTTTTTT,NA,many,TRBV5-1,TRBJ2-2
CSANRPGGTEAFF,TGCAGCGCCAATCGTCCAGGGGGGACTGAAGCTTTCTTT,TRBD1,few,TRBV29-1,TRBJ1-1
CSARNWLAETQYF,TGCAGTGCTAGAAATTGGCTAGCCGAGACCCAGTACTTC,NA,many,TRBV20-1,TRBJ2-5
CASSQAGEGSTF,TGTGCCAGCAGCCAAGCTGGGGAGGGGTCCACCTTC,NA,many,TRBV3-1,TRBJ1-2
CASGLTVSRQNTEAFF,TGCGCTAGTGGTTTAACTGTCAGCCGCCAGAACACTGAAGCTTTCTTT,NA,NA,TRBV12-5,TRBJ1-1
CSALRAGLAGGHGTDTQYF,TGCAGTGCTTTAAGGGCCGGACTAGCGGGGGGGCATGGAACAGATACGCAGTATTTT,TRBD2,many,TRBV20-1,TRBJ2-3
CASSFPQGETPGELFF,TGTGCCAGCAGTTTCCCTCAAGGGGAGACCCCCGGGGAGCTGTTTTTT,NA,many,TRBV12-3/TRBV12-4,TRBJ2-2
CASSLRGARGYTF,TGTGCCAGCAGCTTACGGGGGGCGCGGGGCTACACCTTC,NA,many,TRBV7-2,TRBJ1-2
CASSRDTSNYGYTF,TGTGCCAGCAGTCGGGACACCTCTAACTATGGCTACACCTTC,NA,many,TRBV6-1,TRBJ1-2
CSAQTTSGGPDTQYF,TGCAGTGCACAAACGACTAGCGGGGGCCCAGATACGCAGTATTTT,TRBD2,many,TRBV20-1,TRBJ2-3
CASSSIGAGELFF,TGTGCCAGCAGCTCCATTGGGGCCGGGGAGCTGTTTTTT,NA,many,TRBV5-5,TRBJ2-2
CASSFGLAGPKNIQYF,TGCGCCAGCAGCTTCGGACTAGCGGGGCCGAAAAACATTCAGTACTTC,TRBD2,many,TRBV5-1,TRBJ2-4
CASSYLRGGDNTEAFF,TGTGCCAGCAGTTACCTCAGGGGAGGGGACAACACTGAAGCTTTCTTT,NA,NA,TRBV6-5,TRBJ1-1
CASSSGTGGTEAFF,TGCGCCAGCAGCTCCGGGACAGGGGGCACTGAAGCTTTCTTT,TRBD1,many,TRBV5-1,TRBJ1-1
CASSLVRTRYTRGELFF,TGTGCCAGCAGCTTAGTTCGGACACGATACACCCGCGGGGAGCTGTTTTTT,NA,many,TRBV7-2,TRBJ2-2